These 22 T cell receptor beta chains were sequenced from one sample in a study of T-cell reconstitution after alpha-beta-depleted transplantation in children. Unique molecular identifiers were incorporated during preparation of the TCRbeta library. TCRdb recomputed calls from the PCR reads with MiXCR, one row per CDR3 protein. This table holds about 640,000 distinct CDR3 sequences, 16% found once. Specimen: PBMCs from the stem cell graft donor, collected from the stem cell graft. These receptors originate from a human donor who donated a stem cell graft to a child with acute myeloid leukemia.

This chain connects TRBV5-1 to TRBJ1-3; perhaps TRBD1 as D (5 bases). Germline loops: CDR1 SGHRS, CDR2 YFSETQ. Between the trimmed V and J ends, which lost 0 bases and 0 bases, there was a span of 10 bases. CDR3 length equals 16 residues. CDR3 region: CASSLEGRSSGNTIYF. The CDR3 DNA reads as TGCGCCAGCAGCTTGGAGGGACGATCCTCTGGAAACACCATATATTTT.

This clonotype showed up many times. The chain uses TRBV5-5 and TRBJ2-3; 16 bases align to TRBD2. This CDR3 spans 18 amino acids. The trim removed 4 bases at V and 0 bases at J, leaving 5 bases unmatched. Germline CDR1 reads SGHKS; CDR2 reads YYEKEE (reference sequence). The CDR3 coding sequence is TGTGCCAGCAGCGTGGGACTAGCGGGGGGGAGTAGCACAGATACGCAGTATTTT. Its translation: CASSVGLAGGSSTDTQYF.

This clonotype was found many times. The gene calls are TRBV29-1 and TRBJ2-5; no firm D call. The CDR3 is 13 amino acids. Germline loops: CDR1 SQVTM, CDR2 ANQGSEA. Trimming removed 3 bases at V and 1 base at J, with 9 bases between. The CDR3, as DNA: TGCAGCGTTGACGGCCTAACCCAAGAGACCCAGTACTTC. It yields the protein CSVDGLTQETQYF.

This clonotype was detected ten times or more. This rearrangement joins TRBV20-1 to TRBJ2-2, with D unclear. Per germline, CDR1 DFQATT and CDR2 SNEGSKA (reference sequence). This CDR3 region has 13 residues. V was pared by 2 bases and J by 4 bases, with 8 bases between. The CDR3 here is CSARKESTGELFF. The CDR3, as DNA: TGCAGTGCTAGAAAAGAGAGCACCGGGGAGCTGTTTTTT.

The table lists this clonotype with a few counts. In nucleotides, the CDR3 is TGTGCCAGCAGTGGGGGGATGGGGGCGCTTGGCTACACCTTC. It encodes CASSGGMGALGYTF. The chain has TRBV2 and TRBJ1-2, with a possible D match to TRBD1 (6 bases). CDR1 and CDR2 (germline): SNHLY, FYNNEI. The CDR3 spans 14 residues. V lost 4 bases and J 7 bases, leaving 16 bases between the germline ends. The variable domain in full, completed from reference TRBV2 and TRBJ1-2, reads EPEVTQTPSHQVTQMGQEVILRCVPISNHLYFYWYRQILGQKVEFLVSFYNNEISEKSEIFDDQFSVERPDGSNFTLKIRSTKLEDSAMYFCASSGGMGALGYTFGSGTRLTVV.

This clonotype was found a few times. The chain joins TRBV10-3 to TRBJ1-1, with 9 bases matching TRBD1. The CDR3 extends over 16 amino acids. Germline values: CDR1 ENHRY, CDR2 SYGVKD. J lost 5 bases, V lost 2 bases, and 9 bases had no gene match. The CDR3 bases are TGTGCCATCAGTGAGGATAGGGACAGGGTGGCGACTGAAGCTTTCTTT. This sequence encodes CAISEDRDRVATEAFF.

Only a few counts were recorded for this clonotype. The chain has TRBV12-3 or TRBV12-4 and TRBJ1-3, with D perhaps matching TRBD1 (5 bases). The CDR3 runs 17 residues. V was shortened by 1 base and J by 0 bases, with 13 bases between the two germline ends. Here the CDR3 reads CASSLVRGASSGNTIYF. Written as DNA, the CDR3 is TGTGCCAGCAGTTTAGTGAGGGGCGCGAGCTCTGGAAACACCATATATTTT.

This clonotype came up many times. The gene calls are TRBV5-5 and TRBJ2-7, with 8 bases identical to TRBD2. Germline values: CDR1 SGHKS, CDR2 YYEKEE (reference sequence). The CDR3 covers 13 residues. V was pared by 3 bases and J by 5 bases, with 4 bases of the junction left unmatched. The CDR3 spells CASSYFGGDEQYF. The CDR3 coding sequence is TGTGCCAGCAGCTACTTCGGGGGGGACGAGCAGTACTTC.

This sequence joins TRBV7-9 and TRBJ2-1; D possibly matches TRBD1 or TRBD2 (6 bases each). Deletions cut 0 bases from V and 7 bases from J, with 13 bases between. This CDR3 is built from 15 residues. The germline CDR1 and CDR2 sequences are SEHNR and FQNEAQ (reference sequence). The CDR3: CASSLATGAGNEQFF. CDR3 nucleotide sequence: TGTGCCAGCAGCTTAGCAACGGGGGCGGGGAATGAGCAGTTCTTC.

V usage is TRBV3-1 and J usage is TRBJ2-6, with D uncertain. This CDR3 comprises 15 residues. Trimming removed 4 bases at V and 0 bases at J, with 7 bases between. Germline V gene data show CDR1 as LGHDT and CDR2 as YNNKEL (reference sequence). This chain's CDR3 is CASSLHSSGANVLTF. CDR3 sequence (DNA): TGTGCCAGCAGCCTTCATAGCTCTGGGGCCAACGTCCTGACTTTC.

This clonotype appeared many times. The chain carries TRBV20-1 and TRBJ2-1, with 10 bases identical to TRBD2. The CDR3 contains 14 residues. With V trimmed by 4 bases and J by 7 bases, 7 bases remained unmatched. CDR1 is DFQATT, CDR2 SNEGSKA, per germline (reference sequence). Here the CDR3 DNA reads TGCAGTGCTACCCCAGCGGGGGGGTTGAATGAGCAGTTCTTC. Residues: CSATPAGGLNEQFF.

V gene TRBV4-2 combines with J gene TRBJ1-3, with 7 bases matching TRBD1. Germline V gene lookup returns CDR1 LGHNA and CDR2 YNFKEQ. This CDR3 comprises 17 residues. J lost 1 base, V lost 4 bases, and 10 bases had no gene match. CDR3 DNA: TGTGCCAGCAGCCGGGGGGACAGCAATCTTTCTGGAAACACCATATATTTT. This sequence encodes CASSRGDSNLSGNTIYF.

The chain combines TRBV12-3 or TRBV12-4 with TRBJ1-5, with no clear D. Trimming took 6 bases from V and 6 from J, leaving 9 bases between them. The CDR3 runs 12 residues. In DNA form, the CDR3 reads TGTGCCAGCAGCGCTAGAAGTCAGCCCCAGCATTTT. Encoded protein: CASSARSQPQHF.

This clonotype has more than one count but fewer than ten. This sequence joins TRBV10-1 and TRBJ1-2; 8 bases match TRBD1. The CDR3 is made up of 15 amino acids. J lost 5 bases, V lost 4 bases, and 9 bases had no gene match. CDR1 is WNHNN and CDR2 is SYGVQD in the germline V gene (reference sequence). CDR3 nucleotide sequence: TGCGCCAGCAGTGGGTCCAGGACAGGGTCGTATGGCTACACCTTC. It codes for CASSGSRTGSYGYTF.

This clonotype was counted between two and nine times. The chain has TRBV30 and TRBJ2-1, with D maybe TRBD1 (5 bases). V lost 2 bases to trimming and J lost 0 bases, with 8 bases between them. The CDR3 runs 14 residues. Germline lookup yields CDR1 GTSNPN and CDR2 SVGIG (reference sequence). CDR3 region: CAWSPQGSYNEQFF. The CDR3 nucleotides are TGTGCCTGGAGTCCGCAGGGCTCCTACAATGAGCAGTTCTTC.

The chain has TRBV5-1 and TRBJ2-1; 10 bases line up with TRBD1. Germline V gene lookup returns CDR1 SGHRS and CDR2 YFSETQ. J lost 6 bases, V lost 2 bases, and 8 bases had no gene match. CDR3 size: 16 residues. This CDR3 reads CASSFPGTGDPNEQFF. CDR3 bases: TGCGCCAGCAGCTTTCCCGGGACAGGGGACCCCAATGAGCAGTTCTTC.

The DNA of the CDR3 is TGCGCCAGCAGCTTGACTAGCGACTCCTACGAGCAGTACTTC. Residues: CASSLTSDSYEQYF. This chain connects TRBV5-1 to TRBJ2-7, with TRBD2 matching 7 bases. The V and J ends lost 1 base and 0 bases, in that order; junction bases with no gene match: 1. The CDR3 loop spans 14 amino acids. Germline V gives CDR1 SGHRS, CDR2 YFSETQ.

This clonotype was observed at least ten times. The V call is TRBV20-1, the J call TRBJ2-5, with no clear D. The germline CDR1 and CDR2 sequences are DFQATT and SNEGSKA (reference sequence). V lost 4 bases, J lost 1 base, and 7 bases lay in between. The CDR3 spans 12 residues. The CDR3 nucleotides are TGCAGTGCTACCGGCCCCCAAGAGACCCAGTACTTC. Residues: CSATGPQETQYF.

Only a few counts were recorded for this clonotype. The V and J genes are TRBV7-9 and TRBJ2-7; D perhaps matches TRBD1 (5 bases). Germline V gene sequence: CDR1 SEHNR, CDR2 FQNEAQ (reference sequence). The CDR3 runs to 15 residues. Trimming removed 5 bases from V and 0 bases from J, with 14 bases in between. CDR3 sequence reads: CASSLETGPSYEQYF. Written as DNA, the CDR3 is TGTGCCAGCAGCCTAGAAACAGGTCCCTCCTACGAGCAGTACTTC.

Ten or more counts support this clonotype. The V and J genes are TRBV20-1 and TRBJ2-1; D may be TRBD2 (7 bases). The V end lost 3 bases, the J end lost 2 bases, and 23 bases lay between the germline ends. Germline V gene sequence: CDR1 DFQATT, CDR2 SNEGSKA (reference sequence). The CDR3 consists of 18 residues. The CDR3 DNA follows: TGCAGTGCTAGGGGCTGGGACGGATCGGGGGGCCCCTACAATGAGCAGTTCTTC. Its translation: CSARGWDGSGGPYNEQFF.

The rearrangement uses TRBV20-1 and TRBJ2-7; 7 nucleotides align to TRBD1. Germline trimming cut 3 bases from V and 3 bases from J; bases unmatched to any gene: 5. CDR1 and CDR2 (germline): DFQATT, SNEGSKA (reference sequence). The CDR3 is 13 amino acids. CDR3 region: CSASLTGDYEQYF. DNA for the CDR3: TGCAGTGCTAGCCTTACAGGGGACTACGAGCAGTACTTC.

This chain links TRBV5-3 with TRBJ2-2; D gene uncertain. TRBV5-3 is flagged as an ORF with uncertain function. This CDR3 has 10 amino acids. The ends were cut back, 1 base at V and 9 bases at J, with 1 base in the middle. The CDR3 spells CARSLRELFF. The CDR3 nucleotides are TGTGCCAGAAGCTTGAGGGAGCTGTTTTTT.